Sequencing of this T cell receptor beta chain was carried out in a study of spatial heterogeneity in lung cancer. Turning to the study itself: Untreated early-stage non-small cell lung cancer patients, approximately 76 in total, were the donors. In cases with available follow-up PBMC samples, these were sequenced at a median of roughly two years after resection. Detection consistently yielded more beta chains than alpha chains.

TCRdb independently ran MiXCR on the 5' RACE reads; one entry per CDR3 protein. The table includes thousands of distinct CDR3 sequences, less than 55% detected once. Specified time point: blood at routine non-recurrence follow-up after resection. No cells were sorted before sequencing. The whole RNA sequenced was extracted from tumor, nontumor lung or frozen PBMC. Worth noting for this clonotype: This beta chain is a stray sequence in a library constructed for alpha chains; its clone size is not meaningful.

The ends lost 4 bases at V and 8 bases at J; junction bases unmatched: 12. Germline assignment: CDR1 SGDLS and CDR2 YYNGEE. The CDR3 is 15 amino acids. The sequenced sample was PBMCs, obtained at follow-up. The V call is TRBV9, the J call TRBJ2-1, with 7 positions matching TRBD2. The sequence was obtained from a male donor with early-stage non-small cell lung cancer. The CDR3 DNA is TGTGCCAGCAGCCTCCCCCCCGGACTAGACTATGAGCAGTTCTTC. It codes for CASSLPPGLDYEQFF.